The rows below give T cell receptor beta chains drawn from one sample of a study of shared clonotypes between healthy human individuals. The repertoire was sequenced with immunoSEQ multiplex PCR; TCRdb's copy has only in-frame clones and lacks some. The data hold hundreds of thousands of clones, with about 96% observed a single time. The sequencing sample was made of naive CD8+ T cells sorted from blood. The receptors here all came from a woman aged 25 to 45 in good health. Both conserved end residues are part of each CDR3. The order of the fields is J gene, clone size, V gene, D gene, CDR3 protein, CDR3 DNA. A D gene is named only where the DNA matches it firmly. Clone size is shown for a subset of rows, as once, few, many or a class of expanded clone.

TRBJ2-3 | NA | TRBV7-8 | NA | CASSLLGLPVGDTQYF | TGTGCCAGCAGCTTACTGGGACTCCCGGTCGGAGATACGCAGTATTTT
TRBJ2-7 | NA | TRBV28 | TRBD2 | CATSGLAGQPLELYEQYF | TGTGCCACCAGCGGGCTAGCGGGTCAACCCCTAGAGTTATACGAGCAGTACTTC
TRBJ2-5 | NA | TRBV27 | TRBD2 | CASCCGRRETQYF | TGTGCCAGCTGTTGCGGGAGACGGGAGACCCAGTACTTC
TRBJ1-2 | NA | TRBV6-1 | TRBD1 | CASSELRGGQGVYGYTF | TGTGCCAGCAGTGAATTGAGGGGGGGACAGGGCGTCTATGGCTACACCTTC
TRBJ2-1 | NA | TRBV10-3 | NA | CAISAGNEQFF | TGTGCCATCAGTGCGGGAAATGAGCAGTTCTTC
TRBJ2-7 | once | TRBV19 | TRBD1 | CASTTGQGGGYEQYF | TGTGCCAGTACTACGGGACAGGGAGGGGGCTACGAGCAGTACTTC
TRBJ2-7 | NA | TRBV28 | NA | CASSLSWGLTYEQYF | TGTGCCAGCAGTTTATCGTGGGGGCTAACCTACGAGCAGTACTTC
TRBJ2-3 | NA | TRBV11-2 | NA | CASSCPGGPGVGSSDTQYF | TGTGCCAGCAGCTGCCCCGGGGGCCCCGGGGTTGGTAGTTCAGATACGCAGTATTTT
TRBJ2-7 | NA | TRBV4-2 | TRBD1 | CASSQETGMNEQYF | TGTGCCAGCAGCCAAGAGACAGGGATGAACGAGCAGTACTTC
TRBJ2-1 | NA | TRBV5-6 | NA | CASAGLNYNEQFF | TGTGCCAGCGCGGGGCTGAATTACAATGAGCAGTTCTTC
TRBJ1-4 | NA | TRBV27 | NA | CASSPRGGLVNEKLFF | TGTGCCAGCAGTCCCCGTGGGGGGCTGGTTAATGAAAAACTGTTTTTT
TRBJ2-1 | NA | TRBV28 | TRBD1 | CASSLPQGAYEQFF | TGTGCCAGCAGTTTACCTCAGGGGGCCTATGAGCAGTTCTTC
TRBJ2-2 | NA | TRBV28 | NA | CASSLWLAPSGELFF | TGTGCCAGCAGTTTATGGCTAGCACCTTCGGGGGAGCTGTTTTTT
TRBJ1-2 | NA | TRBV27 | NA | CASSTTVDRLYGYTF | TGTGCCAGCAGTACAACTGTTGACAGGCTATATGGCTACACCTTC
TRBJ2-7 | once | TRBV27 | TRBD2 | CASIGLAGNYEQYF | TGTGCCAGCATAGGACTAGCGGGGAACTACGAGCAGTACTTC